The T cell receptor beta chain described here comes from a study of blood T cell repertoires in COVID-19. Study context: Collection of acute and convalescent COVID-19 samples took place in the United States, Italy and Spain.

CDR3 length equals 18 residues. The trim removed 2 bases at V and 3 bases at J, leaving 11 bases unmatched. Germline V lookup: CDR1 SGHTA, CDR2 FQGTGA. Original analysis: Reference gene primer amplification gave estimated nucleated cell counts. Assay used: immunoSEQ multiplex PCR; TCRdb lists only in-frame clones, some missing. The DNA was the basis for D and trimming; V, J and clone size are from that table. Among some 65,000 clones, 74% were seen once, and the ten largest hold roughly 30%. The source of this sequence is a woman over 75 with acute or convalescent COVID-19. Source material: peripheral blood. The chain combines TRBV7-3 with TRBJ1-2, with 11 bases aligning to TRBD1. The CDR3 sequence is CASSLYPGQGDLDYGYTF. The DNA of the CDR3 is TGTGCCAGCAGCTTATATCCGGGACAGGGGGATTTAGACTATGGCTACACCTTC.